The following is a TCR beta chain sequence with its context. The table came from immunoSEQ multiplex PCR; TCRdb's copy has only in-frame clones and leaves some out. Here the sample spans over 350,000 clones, roughly 89% being singletons. Germline CDR1 reads LGHDT; CDR2 reads YNNKEL (reference sequence). The CDR3 is 12 residues long. V dropped 6 bases and J dropped 7; count of bases not matched to a gene: 2. The entry originates in a study of blood T cell repertoires in COVID-19. Material: peripheral blood. The V call is TRBV3-1 (or the pseudogene TRBV3-2), the J call TRBJ2-5, with 10 bases matching TRBD1. The receptor comes from a woman in her 30s with active or convalescent COVID-19. CDR3 bases: TGTGCCAGCAGGGACAGGGGGGCGACCCAGTACTTC. This gives the protein CASRDRGATQYF.